This T cell receptor beta chain was identified in a study of T-cell memory formation after mild COVID-19. This clonotype was counted a few times. MiXCR, run by TCRdb on the 5' RACE reads, gives a single entry per CDR3 protein. The data contain about 440,000 distinct CDR3 sequences, approximately 20% of them seen just once; the ten biggest clones take up 7.5% to 10%. The origin of this receptor is an adult woman who had mild COVID-19 (a few samples of this study predate the infection). Cell type and time point are not known. Sequenced: PBMCs or a T cell subset sorted from them (not recorded which).

This CDR3 reads CASSQGRSPLHF. CDR3 DNA sequence: TGTGCCAGCAGTCAAGGCCGGTCACCCCTCCACTTT. V and J are TRBV12-3 or TRBV12-4 and TRBJ1-6; no definite D call. Trimming left V 5 bases short and J 10 bases short, with 9 bases between. This CDR3 is built from 12 residues.